Each of the 23 T cell receptor beta chains below was sequenced from the same sample in a study of blood T cell repertoires in COVID-19. Profiling relied on immunoSEQ multiplex PCR, and the TCRdb table lists in-frame clones only, not all of them. Here the sample spans fewer than 500,000 clones, about nine tenths being singletons. Source material: PBMCs or T cells enriched from blood (not recorded which). The receptors were sampled from a woman aged 18-29 years who had recovered from COVID-19.

This clone was observed a single time. V usage is TRBV30 and J usage is TRBJ1-2; 9 bases line up with TRBD1. The CDR3 is made up of 15 amino acids. Per the germline V gene, CDR1 is GTSNPN and CDR2 is SVGIG (reference sequence). Trimming removed 0 bases from V and 9 bases from J; junction bases left unmatched: 11. The CDR3 nucleotides read TGTGCCTGGAGTGTATACAGGGGGCCTCTCGGTAGCTACACCTTC. Translated, it gives CAWSVYRGPLGSYTF.

This clone has a single count. The chain combines TRBV30 with TRBJ1-4, with a possible D match to TRBD1 (5 bases). The CDR3 sequence is 14 residues long. The germline CDR1 and CDR2 sequences are GTSNPN and SVGIG (reference sequence). The V end was cut by 2 bases, the J end by 4 bases, with 11 bases between. The CDR3 here is CAWSPGGFNEKLFF. DNA for the CDR3: TGTGCCTGGAGTCCTGGGGGGTTTAATGAAAAACTGTTTTTT.

A note on this clone: This same CDR3 is encoded by further DNA sequences in the sample. The chain carries TRBV12-3 or TRBV12-4 and TRBJ2-5; D not resolved. This CDR3 is built from 11 residues. V was shortened by 6 bases and J by 2 bases, with 4 bases between the two germline ends. The CDR3 region has the DNA TGTGCCAGCAGCCAACAAGAGACCCAGTACTTC. Protein sequence: CASSQQETQYF.

The table lists this clone with a few counts. V usage is TRBV2 and J usage is TRBJ1-1; unclear D gene. Trimming cost V 10 bases and J 0 bases, with 12 bases left between them. The CDR3 length is 13 residues. Per the germline V gene, CDR1 is SNHLY and CDR2 is FYNNEI. In DNA, the CDR3 is TGTGCCAACCAACAAGAGGTGAACACTGAAGCTTTCTTT. Encoded protein: CANQQEVNTEAFF.

In its sample, this clone was seen a few times. V usage is TRBV5-1 and J usage is TRBJ1-1; TRBD1 agrees at 8 bases. Unmatched junction bases numbered 9, after V lost 2 bases and J lost 6 bases. CDR3 length equals 15 residues. Germline CDR1 reads SGHRS; CDR2 reads YFSETQ. This chain's CDR3 is CASSFGTGGSAEAFF. In DNA, the CDR3 is TGCGCCAGCAGCTTCGGGACAGGCGGTAGTGCTGAAGCTTTCTTT. The variable domain in full, completed from reference TRBV5-1 and TRBJ1-1, reads KAGVTQTPRYLIKTRGQQVTLSCSPISGHRSVSWYQQTPGQGLQFLFEYFSETQRNKGNFPGRFSGRQFSNSRSEMNVSTLELGDSALYLCASSFGTGGSAEAFFGQGTRLTVV.

The chain has TRBV3-1 (or the pseudogene TRBV3-2) and TRBJ2-3; the D gene is possibly TRBD2 (5 bases). This CDR3 spans 12 amino acids. Germline V lookup: CDR1 LGHDT, CDR2 YNNKEL (reference sequence). V was shortened by 4 bases and J by 6 bases, with 8 bases between the two germline ends. CDR3 sequence: CASSRREDTQYF. In nucleotides, the CDR3 is TGTGCCAGCAGCCGTAGGGAGGATACGCAGTATTTT.

V is TRBV6-5 and J is TRBJ1-6, with 7 bases aligning to TRBD1. Trimming took 4 bases from V and 8 from J; bases not matched to a gene: 5. CDR3 length equals 14 residues. Germline CDR1 and CDR2: MNHEY and SVGAGI. As DNA, the CDR3 is TGTGCCAGCAGTTTGACAGGGCTCGATTCACCCCTCCACTTT. The encoded protein is CASSLTGLDSPLHF.

The chain joins TRBV5-1 to TRBJ2-7; TRBD1 aligns across 7 bases. J lost 0 bases, V lost 5 bases, and 8 bases had no gene match. Germline values: CDR1 SGHRS, CDR2 YFSETQ. The CDR3 is 15 residues long. The CDR3 spells CASSFATGSSYEQYF. The CDR3 region has the DNA TGCGCCAGCAGTTTCGCGACAGGGAGCTCCTACGAGCAGTACTTC. Full variable domain (outside the CDR3, taken from reference TRBV5-1 and TRBJ2-7): KAGVTQTPRYLIKTRGQQVTLSCSPISGHRSVSWYQQTPGQGLQFLFEYFSETQRNKGNFPGRFSGRQFSNSRSEMNVSTLELGDSALYLCASSFATGSSYEQYFGPGTRLTVT.

The chain combines TRBV7-6 with TRBJ2-5, with D possibly TRBD2 on 6 matching bases. Germline V gives CDR1 SGHVS, CDR2 FNYEAQ. Trimming stripped 5 bases from V and 0 bases from J, with 13 bases between. The CDR3 has 15 residues. The CDR3 spells CASSAPGGYQETQYF. The CDR3 coding sequence is TGTGCCAGCAGCGCCCCCGGGGGTTACCAAGAGACCCAGTACTTC.

V usage is TRBV10-3 and J usage is TRBJ2-7, with D maybe TRBD1 (5 bases). The CDR3 is 16 residues long. CDR1 ENHRY and CDR2 SYGVKD come from the germline V gene. V gave up 3 bases and J gave up 3 bases, with 18 bases separating them. CDR3 amino acids: CAISEGDTDGGYEQYF. CDR3 coding DNA: TGTGCCATCAGTGAAGGGGATACGGACGGCGGCTACGAGCAGTACTTC.

The chain couples TRBV6-5 to TRBJ1-6; D might be TRBD1 (5 bases). The CDR3 consists of 16 residues. The germline gives CDR1 MNHEY, CDR2 SVGAGI. The V gene lost 2 bases and the J gene lost 6 bases, with 14 bases spanning the gap. CDR3: CASSYVSRATNSPLHF. The DNA of the CDR3 is TGTGCCAGCAGTTACGTTTCCAGGGCGACTAATTCACCCCTCCACTTT.

This clone was found a few times. The V gene is TRBV5-1, the J gene TRBJ2-7, with D perhaps TRBD1 (5 bases). The V and J ends lost 1 base and 3 bases respectively, with 8 bases between them. This CDR3 is 13 amino acids long. Germline V lookup: CDR1 SGHRS, CDR2 YFSETQ. The CDR3 loop is CASSLLQGYEQYF. The CDR3 region has the DNA TGCGCCAGCAGCTTGCTGCAGGGCTACGAGCAGTACTTC.

This chain joins TRBV7-9 and TRBJ1-3, with 7 positions matching TRBD1. CDR1 SEHNR and CDR2 FQNEAQ come from the germline V gene (reference sequence). V shed 5 bases and J 0 bases; nucleotides not matched to a gene: 4. This CDR3 contains 15 residues. The CDR3 loop reads CASSDDRDSGNTIYF. As DNA, the CDR3 is TGTGCCAGCAGCGATGACAGGGACTCTGGAAACACCATATATTTT. Based on the CDR3 plus reference TRBV7-9 and TRBJ1-3, the full variable domain is DTGVSQNPRHKITKRGQNVTFRCDPISEHNRLYWYRQTLGQGPEFLTYFQNEAQLEKSRLLSDRFSAERPKGSFSTLEIQRTEQGDSAMYLCASSDDRDSGNTIYFGEGSWLTVV.

This clone was counted a few times. The CDR3 protein is CASWGLLRIGELFF. As DNA, the CDR3 is TGTGCCAGCTGGGGACTCCTAAGGATCGGGGAGCTGTTTTTT. The chain combines TRBV2 with TRBJ2-2; D possibly corresponds to TRBD2 (6 bases). V lost 8 bases, J lost 7 bases, and 17 bases lay in between. The germline V gene has CDR1 SNHLY and CDR2 FYNNEI. The CDR3 consists of 14 residues. Full variable domain (remainder filled in from reference TRBV2 and TRBJ2-2): EPEVTQTPSHQVTQMGQEVILRCVPISNHLYFYWYRQILGQKVEFLVSFYNNEISEKSEIFDDQFSVERPDGSNFTLKIRSTKLEDSAMYFCASWGLLRIGELFFGEGSRLTVL.

The chain is built from TRBV7-3 and TRBJ1-2; weak D call: TRBD1 (6 bases). V lost 0 bases and J 3 bases, leaving 8 bases between the germline ends. Germline V gene data show CDR1 as SGHTA and CDR2 as FQGTGA. This CDR3 region has 14 residues. The CDR3 here is CASSLTPGDYGYTF. The CDR3 nucleotides are TGTGCCAGCAGCTTAACCCCAGGGGACTATGGCTACACCTTC. The entire variable domain, with the rest obtained from reference TRBV7-3 and TRBJ1-2, is as follows: GAGVSQTPSNKVTEKGKYVELRCDPISGHTALYWYRQSLGQGPEFLIYFQGTGAADDSGLPNDRFFAVRPEGSVSTLKIQRTERGDSAVYLCASSLTPGDYGYTFGSGTRLTVV.

The rearrangement uses TRBV30 and TRBJ1-2; tentative D call: TRBD1 (5 bases). With 7 bases removed from V and 8 bases from J, the gap between germline ends came to 11 bases. From germline, CDR1 is GTSNPN and CDR2 SVGIG (reference sequence). The CDR3 runs to 10 residues. The CDR3 spells CASGRTGYTF. The CDR3 DNA is TGTGCCTCGGGGAGGACAGGCTACACCTTC.

The chain joins TRBV5-4 to TRBJ1-1, with a tentative D call TRBD1 (6 bases). V gave up 1 base and J gave up 4 bases, with 11 bases separating them. The germline CDR1 and CDR2 sequences are SGHNT and YYREEE (reference sequence). The CDR3 runs 14 residues. CDR3 sequence: CASSLSGGGTEAFF. The CDR3 DNA is TGTGCCAGCAGCTTGTCGGGAGGGGGCACTGAAGCTTTCTTT.

The chain recombines TRBV7-9 with TRBJ1-1; D call uncertain. The CDR3 has 16 amino acids. V was pared by 5 bases and J by 1 base, with 17 bases between. Germline values: CDR1 SEHNR, CDR2 FQNEAQ (reference sequence). Here the CDR3 DNA reads TGTGCCAGCAGCACCTACATTCCTCCGGGGAACACTGAAGCTTTCTTT. As protein: CASSTYIPPGNTEAFF.

The chain couples TRBV19 to TRBJ1-1, with D possibly TRBD1 on 6 matching bases. The V end was cut by 9 bases, the J end by 4 bases, with 18 bases between. This CDR3 region has 14 residues. The germline gives CDR1 LNHDA, CDR2 SQIVND (reference sequence). CDR3 nucleotides: TGTGCCAGCCAGACACAGGGCGAGGGCACTGAAGCTTTCTTT. It specifies CASQTQGEGTEAFF. Using reference TRBV19 and TRBJ1-1 for the parts outside the CDR3, the full variable domain is DGGITQSPKYLFRKEGQNVTLSCEQNLNHDAMYWYRQDPGQGLRLIYYSQIVNDFQKGDIAEGYSVSREKKESFPLTVTSAQKNPTAFYLCASQTQGEGTEAFFGQGTRLTVV.

In its sample, this clone was seen once. The chain carries TRBV15 and TRBJ2-1; D not certain. Trimming left V 0 bases short and J 3 bases short, with 15 bases between. The CDR3 is 17 residues long. Looked up from germline, CDR1 is LNHNV and CDR2 is YYDKDF (reference sequence). The CDR3 DNA reads TGTGCCACCAGCAGAGATCCCAGGTTTTATGGCTACAATGAGCAGTTCTTC. Protein product: CATSRDPRFYGYNEQFF.

The V call is TRBV29-1, the J call TRBJ1-1, with D possibly matching TRBD1 (5 bases). Germline V gene lookup returns CDR1 SQVTM and CDR2 ANQGSEA. This CDR3 is built from 14 residues. Trimming removed 0 bases from V and 11 bases from J, with 19 bases in between. The CDR3 protein is CSVEEVEGPRGAFF. For the CDR3, the DNA is TGCAGCGTTGAAGAGGTGGAGGGGCCTCGGGGGGCTTTCTTT.

Only one count was recorded for this clone. This chain uses TRBV7-9 with TRBJ1-5; TRBD1 matches 9 bases. The V segment lost 6 bases and the J segment 5 bases; nucleotides outside the gene matches: 8. The germline gives CDR1 SEHNR, CDR2 FQNEAQ (reference sequence). This CDR3 comprises 15 residues. The CDR3 coding sequence is TGTGCCAGCAGTCGGACCGGGACAGGGTATCAGCCCCAGCATTTT. Encoded protein: CASSRTGTGYQPQHF. Combining the CDR3 with reference TRBV7-9 and TRBJ1-5 gives the whole variable domain DTGVSQNPRHKITKRGQNVTFRCDPISEHNRLYWYRQTLGQGPEFLTYFQNEAQLEKSRLLSDRFSAERPKGSFSTLEIQRTEQGDSAMYLCASSRTGTGYQPQHFGDGTRLSIL.

This chain links TRBV5-3 with TRBJ2-7; D might be TRBD1 (5 bases). TRBV5-3 is sorted into the ORF group, with uncertain function. The germline V and J ends were trimmed by 2 bases and 3 bases, with 21 bases remaining between them. This CDR3 has 17 amino acids. Here the CDR3 DNA reads TGTGCCAGAAGCTTTTTTAAGGAGTGGGGCGCCCACTACGAGCAGTACTTC. It is translated as CARSFFKEWGAHYEQYF.